This is a list of T cell receptor beta chains from one sample in a study of blood T cell repertoires in COVID-19. Method: immunoSEQ multiplex PCR; TCRdb's copy keeps in-frame clones and lacks some. Altogether fewer than 75,000 clones are present, 80% to 90% being singletons, with the ten largest covering under 10%. Sequenced input: peripheral blood. The receptor set was obtained from a man older than 75 with acute or convalescent COVID-19. Each CDR3 is given with its conserved first and last residue. A D gene is named only where the DNA matches it firmly. Where a row states a size, it is once, few, many or the class of an expanded clone; other rows omit it.

v_gene	j_gene	abundance	d_gene	CDR3nt	CDR3aa
TRBV5-5	TRBJ2-7	NA	TRBD1	TGTGCCAGCAGCTACGGTGGGACAGGGGGGGGTGAGCAGTACTTC	CASSYGGTGGGEQYF
TRBV6-1	TRBJ1-4	NA	TRBD1	TGTGCCAGCAGTGGGGACAGAACGATCCATCCCCCTAATGAAAAACTGTTTTTT	CASSGDRTIHPPNEKLFF
TRBV7-6	TRBJ2-6	NA	NA	TGTGCCAGCAGCTTATCACTTGGAGGGAGTGGGGCCAACGTCCTGACTTTC	CASSLSLGGSGANVLTF
TRBV7-2	TRBJ1-5	NA	NA	TGTGCCAGCAGTCCAGGGGTCAATCAGCCCCAGCATTTT	CASSPGVNQPQHF
TRBV3-1/TRBV3-2	TRBJ1-1	NA	TRBD1	TGTGCCAGTGGACAGGGGAACACTGAAGCTTTCTTT	CASGQGNTEAFF
TRBV3-1/TRBV3-2	TRBJ2-7	NA	TRBD2	TGTGCCAGCAGCCCCGGGACTAGCGGGATTTACGAGCAGTACTTC	CASSPGTSGIYEQYF
TRBV13	TRBJ2-5	NA	NA	TGTGCCAGCAGCCGAACAGGGAGAGAGACCCAGTACTTC	CASSRTGRETQYF
TRBV5-1	TRBJ2-2	NA	TRBD1	TGCGCCAGCAGCTTAGACGGGACAGGGTTTAACGGGGAGCTGTTTTTT	CASSLDGTGFNGELFF
TRBV13	TRBJ2-5	NA	NA	TGTGCCAGCAGCGTTCGGACTGGAGTCCAAGAGACCCAGTACTTC	CASSVRTGVQETQYF
TRBV21-1	TRBJ2-7	NA	NA	TGTGCCAGCAGCAAACTGGCAGTCTACGAGCAGTACTTC	CASSKLAVYEQYF
TRBV29-1	TRBJ1-2	NA	NA	TGCAGCGCTCAAGACACCTACCTTGGCTACACCTTC	CSAQDTYLGYTF
TRBV11-2	TRBJ2-2	NA	TRBD2	TGTGCCAGCAGCCGCGGACTAGCGGGAAGAACCGGGGAGCTGTTTTTT	CASSRGLAGRTGELFF
TRBV19	TRBJ2-1	NA	NA	TGTGCCACCACAGAGAGGGGGTCAGACAATGAGCAGTTCTTC	CATTERGSDNEQFF
TRBV6-1	TRBJ2-5	NA	TRBD1	TGTGCCAGCAGTGAAGCCCCGGGACAGCAAGAGACCCAGTACTTC	CASSEAPGQQETQYF
TRBV15	TRBJ1-5	few	TRBD1	TGTGCCACCAGCAGAGAAGGGACAGGTGGCAATCAGCCCCAGCATTTT	CATSREGTGGNQPQHF
TRBV18	TRBJ1-5	NA	NA	TGTGCCAGCTCACCGGGCAGGGGAAGAGGACAGCCCCAGCATTTT	CASSPGRGRGQPQHF
TRBV7-9	TRBJ2-1	NA	TRBD2	TGTGCCAGCACCCGTAGCGGGATGGGGAATGAGCAGTTCTTC	CASTRSGMGNEQFF
TRBV27	TRBJ2-1	NA	NA	TGTGCCAGCAGTACCGGACTGGGTGAGCAGTTCTTC	CASSTGLGEQFF
TRBV27	TRBJ1-2	NA	TRBD1	TGTGCCAGCAGTCCACGGACAGGGAGCTATGGCTACACCTTC	CASSPRTGSYGYTF
TRBV11-2	TRBJ1-3	NA	NA	TGTGCCAGCAGCTTAGAAGCAGGGGGAAACACCATATATTTT	CASSLEAGGNTIYF
TRBV2	TRBJ1-6	NA	NA	TGTGCCAGCCGGGGGGAGAGCAATTCACCCCTCCACTTT	CASRGESNSPLHF
TRBV19	TRBJ1-6	NA	NA	TGTGCCAGTCATAAGGACATGTCTCAGACCCTCCACTTT	CASHKDMSQTLHF
TRBV5-4	TRBJ2-5	NA	TRBD2	TGTGCCAGCAGCCCAATTCTAGCGGGAGGGCCGGAGACCCAGTACTTC	CASSPILAGGPETQYF
TRBV2	TRBJ1-6	NA	NA	TGTGCCAGCAGTGAACAGGGGTCGAGTTCACCCCTCCACTTT	CASSEQGSSSPLHF
TRBV3-1/TRBV3-2	TRBJ1-1	NA	NA	TGTGCCAGCAGCCACACATCGGGGGGGCGCACTGAAGCTTTCTTT	CASSHTSGGRTEAFF
TRBV14	TRBJ1-1	NA	NA	TGTGCCAGCAGCTCCGGGGCAGGGGTGTGGTTGAACACTGAAGCTTTCTTT	CASSSGAGVWLNTEAFF
TRBV29-1	TRBJ2-1	NA	TRBD2	TGCAGCGTTGACCCCGGGACTAGCTCCTACAATGAGCAGTTCTTC	CSVDPGTSSYNEQFF